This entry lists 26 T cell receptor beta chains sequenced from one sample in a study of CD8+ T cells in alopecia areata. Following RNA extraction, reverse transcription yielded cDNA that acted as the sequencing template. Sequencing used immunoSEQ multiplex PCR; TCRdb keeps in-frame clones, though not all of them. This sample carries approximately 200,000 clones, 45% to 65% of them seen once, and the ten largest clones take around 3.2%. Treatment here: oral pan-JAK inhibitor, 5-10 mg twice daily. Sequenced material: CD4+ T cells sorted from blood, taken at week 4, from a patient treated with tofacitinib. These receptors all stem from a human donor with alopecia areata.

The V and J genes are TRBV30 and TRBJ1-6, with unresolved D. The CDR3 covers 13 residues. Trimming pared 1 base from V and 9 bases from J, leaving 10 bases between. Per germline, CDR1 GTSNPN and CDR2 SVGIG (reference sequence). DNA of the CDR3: TGTGCCTGGAGTGCCTCTGTCTTTTCACCCCTCCACTTT. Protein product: CAWSASVFSPLHF. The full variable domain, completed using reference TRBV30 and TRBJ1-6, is SQTIHQWPATLVQPVGSPLSLECTVEGTSNPNLYWYRQAAGRGLQLLFYSVGIGQISSEVPQNLSASRPQDRQFILSSKKLLLSDSGFYLCAWSASVFSPLHFGNGTRLTVT.

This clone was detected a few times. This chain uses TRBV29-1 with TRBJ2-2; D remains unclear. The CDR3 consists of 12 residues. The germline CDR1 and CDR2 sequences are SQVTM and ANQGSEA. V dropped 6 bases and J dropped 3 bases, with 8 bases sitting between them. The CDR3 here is CSVATHTGELFF. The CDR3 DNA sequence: TGCAGCGTAGCGACTCACACCGGGGAGCTGTTTTTT.

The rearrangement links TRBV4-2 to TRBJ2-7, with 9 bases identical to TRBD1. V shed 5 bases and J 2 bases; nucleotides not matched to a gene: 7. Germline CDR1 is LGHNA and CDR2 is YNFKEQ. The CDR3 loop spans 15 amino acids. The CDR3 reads CASSAQQGAPYEQYF. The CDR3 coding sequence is TGTGCCAGCAGCGCGCAACAGGGGGCCCCCTACGAGCAGTACTTC.

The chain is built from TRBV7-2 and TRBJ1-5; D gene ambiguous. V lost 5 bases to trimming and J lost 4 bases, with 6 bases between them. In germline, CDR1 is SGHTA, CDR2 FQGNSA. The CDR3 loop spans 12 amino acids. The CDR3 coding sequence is TGTGCCAGCAGCGGCTATAATCAGCCCCAGCATTTT. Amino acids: CASSGYNQPQHF.

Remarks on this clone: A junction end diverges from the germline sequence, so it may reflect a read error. CDR3 amino acids: CSVEDRANCGYTF. The CDR3 region has the DNA TGCAGCGTTGAAGATCGGGCCAACTGTGGCTACACCTTC. This chain links TRBV29-1 with TRBJ1-2, with D unresolved. This CDR3 region has 13 residues. Germline V gene sequence: CDR1 SQVTM, CDR2 ANQGSEA.

The CDR3 spells CASSLAVGSYNEQFF. In nucleotides, the CDR3 is TGCGCCAGCAGCTTGGCCGTGGGGTCCTACAATGAGCAGTTCTTC. This sequence joins TRBV5-1 and TRBJ2-1; the D is unclear. Per germline, CDR1 SGHRS and CDR2 YFSETQ. The CDR3 is 15 amino acids. V dropped 0 bases and J dropped 1 base, with 8 bases sitting between them. Full variable domain (rest looked up from reference TRBV5-1 and TRBJ2-1): KAGVTQTPRYLIKTRGQQVTLSCSPISGHRSVSWYQQTPGQGLQFLFEYFSETQRNKGNFPGRFSGRQFSNSRSEMNVSTLELGDSALYLCASSLAVGSYNEQFFGPGTRLTVL.

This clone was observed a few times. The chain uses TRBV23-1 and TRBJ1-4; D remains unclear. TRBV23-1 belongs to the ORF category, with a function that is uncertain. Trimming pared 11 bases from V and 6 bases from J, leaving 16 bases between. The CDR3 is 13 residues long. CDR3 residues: CAGQEAPDEKLFF. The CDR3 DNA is TGCGCCGGTCAAGAGGCGCCTGATGAAAAACTGTTTTTT.

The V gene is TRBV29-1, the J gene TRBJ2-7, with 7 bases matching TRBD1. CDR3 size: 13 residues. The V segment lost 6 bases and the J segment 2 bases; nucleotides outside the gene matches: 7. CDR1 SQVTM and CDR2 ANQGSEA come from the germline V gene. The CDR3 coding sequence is TGCAGCGTCGAGGACAGGCGGACCTACGAGCAGTACTTC. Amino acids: CSVEDRRTYEQYF.

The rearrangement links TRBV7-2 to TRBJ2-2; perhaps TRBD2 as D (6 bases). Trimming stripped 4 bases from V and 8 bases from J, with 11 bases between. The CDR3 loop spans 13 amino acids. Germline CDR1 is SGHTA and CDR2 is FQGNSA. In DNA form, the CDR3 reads TGTGCCAGCAGCTCGCAGCTAGCGGGGGAGCTGTTTTTT. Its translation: CASSSQLAGELFF.

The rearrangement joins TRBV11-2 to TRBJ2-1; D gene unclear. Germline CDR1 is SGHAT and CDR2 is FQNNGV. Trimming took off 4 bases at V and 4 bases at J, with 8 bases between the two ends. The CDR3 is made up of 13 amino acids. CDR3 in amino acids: CASSSEMYNEQFF. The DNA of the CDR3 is TGTGCCAGCAGCTCAGAAATGTACAATGAGCAGTTCTTC.

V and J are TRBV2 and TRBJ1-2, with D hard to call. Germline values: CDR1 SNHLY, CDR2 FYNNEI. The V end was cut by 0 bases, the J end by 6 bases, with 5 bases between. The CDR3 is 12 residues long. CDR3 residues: CASSEAGNGYTF. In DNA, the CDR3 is TGTGCCAGCAGTGAAGCAGGGAATGGCTACACCTTC.

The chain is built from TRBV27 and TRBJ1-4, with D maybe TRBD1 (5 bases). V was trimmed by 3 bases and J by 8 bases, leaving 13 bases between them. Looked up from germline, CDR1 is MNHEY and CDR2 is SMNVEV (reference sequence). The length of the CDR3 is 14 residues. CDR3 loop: CASSLGEGVEKLFF. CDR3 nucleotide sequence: TGTGCCAGCAGTTTGGGGGAAGGAGTAGAAAAACTGTTTTTT.

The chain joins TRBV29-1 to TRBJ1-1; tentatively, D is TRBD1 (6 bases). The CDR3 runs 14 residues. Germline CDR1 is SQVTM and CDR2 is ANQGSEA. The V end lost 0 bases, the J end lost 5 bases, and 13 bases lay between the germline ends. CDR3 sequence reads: CSVEDNRGGTEAFF. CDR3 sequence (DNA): TGCAGCGTTGAAGATAATAGAGGGGGTACTGAAGCTTTCTTT.

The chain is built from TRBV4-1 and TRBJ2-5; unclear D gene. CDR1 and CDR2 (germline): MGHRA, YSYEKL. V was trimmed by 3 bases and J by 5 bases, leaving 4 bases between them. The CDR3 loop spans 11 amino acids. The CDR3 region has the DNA TGCGCCAGCAGCCACGGTGAGACCCAGTACTTC. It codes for CASSHGETQYF.

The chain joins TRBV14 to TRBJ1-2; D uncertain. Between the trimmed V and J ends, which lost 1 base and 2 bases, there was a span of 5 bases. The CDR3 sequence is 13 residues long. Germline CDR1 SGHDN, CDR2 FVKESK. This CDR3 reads CASSQAGNYGYTF. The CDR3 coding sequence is TGTGCCAGCAGCCAAGCAGGAAACTATGGCTACACCTTC. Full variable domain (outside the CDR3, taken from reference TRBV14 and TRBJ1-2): EAGVTQFPSHSVIEKGQTVTLRCDPISGHDNLYWYRRVMGKEIKFLLHFVKESKQDESGMPNNRFLAERTGGTYSTLKVQPAELEDSGVYFCASSQAGNYGYTFGSGTRLTVV.

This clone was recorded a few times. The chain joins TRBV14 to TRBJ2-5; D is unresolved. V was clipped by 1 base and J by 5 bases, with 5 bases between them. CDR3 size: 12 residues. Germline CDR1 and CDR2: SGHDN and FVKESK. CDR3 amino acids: CASSQAWETQYF. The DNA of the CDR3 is TGTGCCAGCAGCCAAGCGTGGGAGACCCAGTACTTC.

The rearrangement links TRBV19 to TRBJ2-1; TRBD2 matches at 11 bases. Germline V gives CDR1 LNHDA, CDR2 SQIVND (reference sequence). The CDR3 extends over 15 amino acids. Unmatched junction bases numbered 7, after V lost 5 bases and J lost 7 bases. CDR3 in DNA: TGTGCCAGTAGTCCGACTAGCGGGGATCCGAATGAGCAGTTCTTC. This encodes CASSPTSGDPNEQFF.

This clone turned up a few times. The CDR3 reads CAISSPTGSGSYTF. CDR3 in DNA: TGTGCCATCAGCTCGCCGACGGGCTCGGGTAGCTACACCTTC. The rearrangement links TRBV10-3 to TRBJ1-2; D remains ambiguous. Germline V gene sequence: CDR1 ENHRY, CDR2 SYGVKD. CDR3 size: 14 residues. Trimming took 6 bases from V and 9 from J, leaving 20 bases between them.

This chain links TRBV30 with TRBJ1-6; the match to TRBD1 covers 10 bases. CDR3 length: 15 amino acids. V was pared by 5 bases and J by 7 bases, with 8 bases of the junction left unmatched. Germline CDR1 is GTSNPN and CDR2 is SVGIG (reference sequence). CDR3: CAWESLDRGNSPLHF. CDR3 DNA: TGTGCCTGGGAATCCTTGGACAGGGGGAATTCACCCCTCCACTTT.

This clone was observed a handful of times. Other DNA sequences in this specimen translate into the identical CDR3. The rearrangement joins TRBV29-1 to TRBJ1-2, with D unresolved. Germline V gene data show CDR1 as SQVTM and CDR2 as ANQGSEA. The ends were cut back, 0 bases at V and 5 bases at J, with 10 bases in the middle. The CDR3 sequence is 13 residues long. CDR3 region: CSVEDRADYGYTF. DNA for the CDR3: TGCAGCGTTGAAGATAGGGCAGATTATGGCTACACCTTC.

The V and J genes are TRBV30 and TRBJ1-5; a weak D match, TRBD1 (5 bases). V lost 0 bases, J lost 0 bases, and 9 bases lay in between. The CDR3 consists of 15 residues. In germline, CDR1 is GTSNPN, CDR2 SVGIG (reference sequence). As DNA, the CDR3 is TGTGCCTGGAGTGTCGACAGTAATAGCAATCAGCCCCAGCATTTT. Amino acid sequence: CAWSVDSNSNQPQHF.

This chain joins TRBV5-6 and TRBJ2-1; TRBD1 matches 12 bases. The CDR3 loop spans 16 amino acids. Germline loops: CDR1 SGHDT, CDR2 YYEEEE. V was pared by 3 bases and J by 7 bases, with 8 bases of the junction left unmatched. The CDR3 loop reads CASSSPGQGARNEQFF. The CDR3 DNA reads TGTGCCAGCAGCTCGCCGGGACAGGGGGCAAGGAATGAGCAGTTCTTC.

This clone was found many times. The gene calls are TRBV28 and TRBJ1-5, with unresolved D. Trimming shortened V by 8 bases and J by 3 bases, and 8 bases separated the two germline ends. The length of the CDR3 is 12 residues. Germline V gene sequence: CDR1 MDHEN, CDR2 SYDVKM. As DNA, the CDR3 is TGTGCCAGCGAGGTGAACAATCAGCCCCAGCATTTT. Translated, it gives CASEVNNQPQHF.

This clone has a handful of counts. For the CDR3, the DNA is TGCAGTGCTGTGAGCCGAGAGCAGTTCTTC. Translation: CSAVSREQFF. V is TRBV20-1 and J is TRBJ2-1; no clear D. The CDR3 sequence is 10 residues long. CDR1 DFQATT and CDR2 SNEGSKA come from the germline V gene (reference sequence). Trimming pared 5 bases from V and 10 bases from J, leaving 9 bases between.

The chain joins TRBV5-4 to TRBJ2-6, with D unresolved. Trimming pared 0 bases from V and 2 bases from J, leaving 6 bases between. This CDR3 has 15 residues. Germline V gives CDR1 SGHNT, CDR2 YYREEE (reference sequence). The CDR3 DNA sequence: TGTGCCAGCAGCTTGGCCGCTGCTGGGGCCAACGTCCTGACTTTC. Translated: CASSLAAAGANVLTF. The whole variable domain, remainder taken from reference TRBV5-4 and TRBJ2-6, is ETGVTQSPTHLIKTRGQQVTLRCSSQSGHNTVSWYQQALGQGPQFIFQYYREEENGRGNFPPRFSGLQFPNYSSELNVNALELDDSALYLCASSLAAAGANVLTFGAGSRLTVL.

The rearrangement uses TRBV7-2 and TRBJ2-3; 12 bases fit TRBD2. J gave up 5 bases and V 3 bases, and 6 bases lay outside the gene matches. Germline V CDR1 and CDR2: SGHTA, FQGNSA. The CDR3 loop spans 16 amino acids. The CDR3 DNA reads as TGTGCCAGCAGCTTTCTAGCGGGGGGGCTTGGAGATACGCAGTATTTT. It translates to CASSFLAGGLGDTQYF.